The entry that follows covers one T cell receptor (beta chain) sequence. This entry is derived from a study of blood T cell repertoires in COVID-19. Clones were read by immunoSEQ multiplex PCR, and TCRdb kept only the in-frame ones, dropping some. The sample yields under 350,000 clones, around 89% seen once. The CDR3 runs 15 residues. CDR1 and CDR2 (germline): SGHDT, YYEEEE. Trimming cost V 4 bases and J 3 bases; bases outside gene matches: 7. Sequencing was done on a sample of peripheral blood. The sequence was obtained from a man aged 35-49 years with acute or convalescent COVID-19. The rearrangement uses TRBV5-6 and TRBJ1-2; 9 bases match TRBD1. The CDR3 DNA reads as TGTGCCAGCAGCGGGAACAGGGGGCGCGACTATGGCTACACCTTC. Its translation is CASSGNRGRDYGYTF.